This T cell receptor beta chain was sequenced in a study of chemoradiotherapy in HPV16-positive cancers. Study conclusions and caveats: Better recurrence-free survival went with HPV-responsive T-cell expansion in HPV16-positive patients. Non-HPV-specific T cells did not expand in tumors during treatment, whereas candidate HPV-specific clones and E7-related motifs did.

The protocol was immunoSEQ multiplex PCR, while the TCRdb copy is restricted to in-frame clones and leaves out a portion. The sample holds fewer than 4,000 clones; 75% to 85% are singletons and the top ten take 13% to 15%. Germline values: CDR1 LGHNA, CDR2 YSLEER. The CDR3 is 14 amino acids. With 5 bases clipped from V and 2 bases from J, the junction kept 3 bases outside the gene matches. About this clone: Its target is not known.

The sequence was collected from a human donor with HPV-associated anogenital cancer. This specimen was acquired from a patient who underwent chemoradiotherapy. The gene calls are TRBV4-3 and TRBJ1-5, with 7 bases matching TRBD1. CDR3 sequence: CASSTGQGNQPQHF. The CDR3 DNA is TGCGCCAGCAGCACCGGACAGGGCAATCAGCCCCAGCATTTT.